This passage covers 25 T cell receptor beta chains from one sample sequenced in a study of T cells in Graves' hyperthyroidism and ophthalmopathy. RNA transcripts provided the source from which TCR beta CDR3 regions were amplified. During a first-round RT-PCR of the TCR CDR3, the HTBI primer set was used. Each CDR3 protein gets one entry after TCRdb re-called the multiplex PCR reads with MiXCR. Of about 580,000 distinct CDR3 sequences in the sample, approximately 15% were seen once. The sample taken for sequencing was blood. The source of these receptors is a woman in her 30s with Graves' hyperthyroidism that later progressed to Graves' ophthalmopathy.

A few counts support this clonotype. The chain joins TRBV20-1 to TRBJ2-7; 9 bases are shared with TRBD2. This CDR3 spans 14 amino acids. Germline V gives CDR1 DFQATT, CDR2 SNEGSKA (reference sequence). Trimming removed 5 bases from V and 3 bases from J; junction bases left unmatched: 8. The CDR3 protein is CSASVDSGSYEQYF. CDR3 bases: TGCAGTGCTTCCGTTGATAGCGGGAGCTACGAGCAGTACTTC.

Ten or more counts support this clonotype. The rearrangement uses TRBV29-1 and TRBJ2-7; TRBD1 is a possible D gene (6 bases). The CDR3 loop spans 12 amino acids. CDR1 is SQVTM and CDR2 is ANQGSEA in the germline V gene. The ends were cut back, 6 bases at V and 0 bases at J, with 9 bases in the middle. The DNA of the CDR3 is TGCAGCGTCCGGGACACCTCCTACGAGCAGTACTTC. Protein product: CSVRDTSYEQYF.

This clonotype was seen many times. The chain couples TRBV7-9 to TRBJ1-1; D is ambiguous. The V gene lost 1 base and the J gene lost 3 bases, with 21 bases spanning the gap. In germline, CDR1 is SEHNR, CDR2 FQNEAQ (reference sequence). The CDR3 runs 18 residues. This CDR3 is CASSLEDYRRRLDTEAFF. The CDR3 DNA reads TGTGCCAGCAGCTTAGAAGACTATCGGAGGCGCCTTGACACTGAAGCTTTCTTT.

A few counts support this clonotype. V is TRBV6-5 and J is TRBJ2-7, with D unresolved. The germline CDR1 and CDR2 sequences are MNHEY and SVGAGI. Trimming left V 2 bases short and J 4 bases short, with 6 bases between. This CDR3 region has 12 residues. CDR3 residues: CASSYELYEQYF. The CDR3 DNA is TGTGCCAGCAGTTACGAGTTGTACGAGCAGTACTTC.

Concerning this clonotype itself: A much larger clone lies one base from this, so it may be a read error. The genes are TRBV3-1 and TRBJ1-6; D call uncertain. Germline CDR1 and CDR2: LGHDT and YNNKEL (reference sequence). The CDR3 consists of 14 residues. Trimming removed 0 bases from V and 12 bases from J, with 12 bases in between. The CDR3 bases are TGTGCCAGCAGCCAAGATGACCGGGAATTACCCCTCCACTTT. Its protein is CASSQDDRELPLHF.

The chain is built from TRBV19 and TRBJ1-2; D remains ambiguous. The CDR3 contains 10 residues. V was pared by 10 bases and J by 4 bases, with 7 bases between. From germline, CDR1 is LNHDA and CDR2 SQIVND (reference sequence). CDR3 DNA: TGTGCCACCCATTCCTATGGCTACACCTTC. It encodes CATHSYGYTF.

This clonotype was observed at least ten times. The CDR3 is CASSQGRVGYTF. CDR3 in DNA: TGTGCCAGCAGCCAAGGGAGGGTGGGCTACACCTTC. The J gene is TRBJ1-2, the V gene TRBV3-1; no definite D call. V was cut by 1 base and J by 8 bases, with 8 bases left in between. The CDR3 extends over 12 amino acids. The germline V gene has CDR1 LGHDT and CDR2 YNNKEL (reference sequence).

The V call is TRBV6-1, the J call TRBJ1-4; possible D gene TRBD1, 6 bases. CDR3 length: 16 amino acids. Trimming removed 5 bases at V and 2 bases at J, with 15 bases between. Germline values: CDR1 MNHNS, CDR2 SASEGT. CDR3 nucleotides: TGTGCCAGCAGTAGTTACTCAGGGGATACTAATGAAAAACTGTTTTTT. Its translation: CASSSYSGDTNEKLFF.

A few counts support this clonotype. V is TRBV3-1 and J is TRBJ2-5; possibly TRBD1 for D (6 bases). The CDR3 has 14 amino acids. The V end lost 1 base, the J end lost 7 bases, and 13 bases lay between the germline ends. Germline V lookup: CDR1 LGHDT, CDR2 YNNKEL (reference sequence). CDR3 region: CASSQGGTRGTQYF. The CDR3 region has the DNA TGTGCCAGCAGCCAAGGGGGAACCAGGGGGACCCAGTACTTC.

Many counts were recorded for this clonotype. The chain is built from TRBV5-1 and TRBJ2-7; 8 bases fit TRBD1. The CDR3 consists of 15 residues. With V trimmed by 3 bases and J by 5 bases, 10 bases remained unmatched. The germline V gene has CDR1 SGHRS and CDR2 YFSETQ. In nucleotides, the CDR3 is TGCGCCAGCAGCTACCATCCCGGGACAGGAGACGAGCAGTACTTC. It translates to CASSYHPGTGDEQYF.

This clonotype was counted only a few times. The chain joins TRBV10-3 to TRBJ1-1, with TRBD1 as a possible D gene (5 bases). Germline V CDR1 and CDR2: ENHRY, SYGVKD. The CDR3 extends over 15 amino acids. Between the trimmed V and J ends, which lost 0 bases and 4 bases, there was a span of 12 bases. The CDR3 region is CAISESQGIATEAFF. CDR3 DNA sequence: TGTGCCATCAGTGAGTCCCAGGGAATTGCCACTGAAGCTTTCTTT.

This clonotype occurred many times. V gene TRBV18 combines with J gene TRBJ1-5, with unresolved D. The germline V and J ends were trimmed by 3 bases and 5 bases, with 8 bases remaining between them. Germline V gives CDR1 KGHSH, CDR2 LQKENI. The CDR3 sequence is 13 residues long. The CDR3 region is CASSPIRDQPQHF. CDR3 bases: TGTGCCAGCTCACCCATAAGGGATCAGCCCCAGCATTTT. The full variable domain, completed using reference TRBV18 and TRBJ1-5, is NAGVMQNPRHLVRRRGQEARLRCSPMKGHSHVYWYRQLPEEGLKFMVYLQKENIIDESGMPKERFSAEFPKEGPSILRIQQVVRGDSAAYFCASSPIRDQPQHFGDGTRLSIL.

This clonotype occurred a few times. The chain employs TRBV28 and TRBJ2-3; D gene ambiguous. This CDR3 contains 13 residues. CDR1 MDHEN and CDR2 SYDVKM come from the germline V gene. V shed 2 bases and J shed 5 bases, with 8 bases lying between them. CDR3 sequence: CASSLQMRDTQYF. The CDR3 region has the DNA TGTGCCAGCAGTTTACAGATGCGAGATACGCAGTATTTT.

The count of this clonotype is one. The CDR3 carries no conserved terminal phenylalanine or tryptophan, so it likely arises from a read error. CDR3 amino acids: CASSYQGGDSYEQYL. The DNA of the CDR3 is TGTGCCAGCAGCTACCAGGGGGGAGACAGCTACGAGCAGTACCTC. The chain links TRBV7-3 to TRBJ2-7, with D tentatively TRBD1 (7 bases). From germline, CDR1 is SGHTA and CDR2 FQGTGA. The CDR3 totals 15 residues. Trimming left V 4 bases short and J 3 bases short, with 16 bases between.

Many counts were recorded for this clonotype. The chain employs TRBV7-3 and TRBJ2-7; D might be TRBD1 or TRBD2, each matching 5 bases. The germline V gene has CDR1 SGHTA and CDR2 FQGTGA. V gave up 1 base and J gave up 6 bases, with 10 bases separating them. The CDR3 is made up of 13 amino acids. Written as DNA, the CDR3 is TGTGCCAGCAGCTTAAGTGGGGGAAGCGAGCAGTACTTC. As protein: CASSLSGGSEQYF.

In this sample, this clonotype turned up many times. The chain uses TRBV5-1 and TRBJ2-7; 9 positions agree with TRBD1. J lost 6 bases, V lost 7 bases, and 8 bases had no gene match. This CDR3 contains 13 residues. Germline CDR1 is SGHRS and CDR2 is YFSETQ. CDR3 loop: CASQGTGYTEQYF. Written as DNA, the CDR3 is TGCGCCAGCCAAGGGACAGGGTATACCGAGCAGTACTTC.

This clonotype came up many times. The chain links TRBV6-5 to TRBJ1-1; perhaps TRBD1 as D (5 bases). Trimming shortened V by 0 bases and J by 0 bases, and 11 bases separated the two germline ends. The V gene's germline CDR1 is MNHEY and CDR2 SVGAGI. The CDR3 is made up of 16 amino acids. CDR3 amino acids: CASSYSGGGLNTEAFF. For the CDR3, the DNA is TGTGCCAGCAGTTACTCGGGGGGAGGTTTGAACACTGAAGCTTTCTTT.

This rearrangement joins TRBV4-1 to TRBJ2-1; 9 bases match TRBD2. Germline V lookup: CDR1 MGHRA, CDR2 YSYEKL. Trimming at V came to 2 bases and at J to 2 bases, leaving 7 bases not matched to a gene. This CDR3 region has 17 residues. The CDR3 is CASSQPGLARAYNEQFF. DNA for the CDR3: TGCGCCAGCAGCCAACCTGGACTAGCGAGGGCCTACAATGAGCAGTTCTTC.

Many counts were recorded for this clonotype. One end of the junction fails to match germline, which may point to a read error. The chain carries TRBV11-1 and TRBJ2-1; TRBD1 matches 7 bases. The CDR3 runs 14 residues. Germline CDR1 SGHAT, CDR2 FQDESV (reference sequence). The CDR3, as DNA: TGTACCAGCAGCCGAGCGACAGGGTACACTGAGCAGTTCTTC. Protein sequence: CTSSRATGYTEQFF.

This clonotype appeared many times. The chain is built from TRBV9 and TRBJ2-5, with D possibly matching TRBD2 (6 bases). V lost 7 bases, J lost 5 bases, and 9 bases lay in between. Germline V CDR1 and CDR2: SGDLS, YYNGEE. CDR3 length: 11 amino acids. This CDR3 is CASGRGETQYF. For the CDR3, the DNA is TGTGCCAGCGGTCGGGGGGAGACCCAGTACTTC.

About this clonotype itself: A read error may explain this, as a much larger clone is one base away. The gene calls are TRBV3-1 and TRBJ2-1, with D uncertain. Germline CDR1 reads LGHDT; CDR2 reads YNNKEL (reference sequence). The CDR3 extends over 14 amino acids. Trimming shortened V by 0 bases and J by 9 bases, and 12 bases separated the two germline ends. Here the CDR3 reads CASSQEGGSGEQFF. CDR3 bases: TGTGCCAGCAGCCAAGAAGGCGGTTCGGGTGAGCAGTTCTTC.

The rearrangement joins TRBV7-2 to TRBJ2-1; 12 bases match TRBD2. The trim removed 3 bases at V and 9 bases at J, leaving 6 bases unmatched. The length of the CDR3 is 15 residues. CDR1 and CDR2 (germline): SGHTA, FQGNSA. The CDR3 DNA is TGTGCCAGCAGCTTCCTAGCGGGGGGGCGGGGTGAGCAGTTCTTC. It encodes CASSFLAGGRGEQFF.

Many counts were recorded for this clonotype. V gene TRBV20-1 combines with J gene TRBJ2-3, with TRBD1 as a possible D gene (5 bases). The CDR3 length is 15 residues. Germline values: CDR1 DFQATT, CDR2 SNEGSKA (reference sequence). The V end was cut by 3 bases, the J end by 2 bases, with 15 bases between. The CDR3, as DNA: TGCAGTGCTAGGCCCTGGCAGGGAAACACAGATACGCAGTATTTT. Its protein product is CSARPWQGNTDTQYF.

This clonotype came up many times. This chain links TRBV15 with TRBJ2-7, with 7 bases lining up with TRBD1. Germline V gives CDR1 LNHNV, CDR2 YYDKDF (reference sequence). There are 14 residues in the CDR3. After removal of 6 bases from V and 0 bases from J, the junction contained 5 bases not matched to a gene. The CDR3 region is CATRRTGDSYEQYF. The CDR3 DNA reads as TGTGCCACCAGGAGGACAGGAGACTCCTACGAGCAGTACTTC.

This clonotype was recorded at least ten times. The J gene is TRBJ2-7, the V gene TRBV11-3; no reliable D call. CDR3 size: 16 residues. Germline V CDR1 and CDR2: SGHNT, YENEEA. Trimming removed 9 bases from V and 5 bases from J, with 26 bases in between. The CDR3 DNA is TGTGCCAGTACGTCTGGTCCCTCCTCCATTTTAAACGAGCAGTACTTC. It codes for CASTSGPSSILNEQYF.